This passage covers 25 T cell receptor beta chains from one sample sequenced in a study of tumor and adjacent non-tumor tissue in lung cancer (dated by TCRdb to 2017 to 2018). Bulk unsorted tissue served as the source for RNA extraction, and RNA quality was assessed using a NanoDrop ND-1000 and an Agilent 2100. Receptor libraries were prepared by multiplex PCR. TCRdb records Illumina HiSeq 2500 as the sequencer. TCRbeta libraries were built by three rounds of nested PCR using primers (Table S4), following protocols modified from ARM-PCR. TCRdb trimmed the raw reads at Q25, called clones with MiXCR and kept productive beta chains. All rows with the same CDR3 protein become a single entry with the most common DNA and genes. The sample has 120,000 or so distinct CDR3 sequences on record, about 66% of them singletons. Over 10% of the sample belongs to the ten largest clones. Sample: lung tumor tissue. Source of these receptors: a man younger than 40 with non-small cell lung cancer.

This clonotype has more than one count but fewer than ten. A read error may produce the germline difference seen at one junction end. V gene TRBV6-6 combines with J gene TRBJ2-7; D may match TRBD1 or TRBD2 (5 bases each). The length of the CDR3 is 14 residues. CDR1 is MNHNY, CDR2 SVGAGI, per germline (reference sequence). CDR3 sequence (DNA): TGTGTCAGCAGTTACCTTGTGGGGGACTACGAGCAGTACTTC. Translating it yields CVSSYLVGDYEQYF.

As concerns this clonotype: At one end, the junction sequence differs from germline, possibly due to a read error. CDR3 protein: CANSQDRRSTDTQYF. The DNA of the CDR3 is TGCGCCAACAGCCAAGATAGGCGTAGCACAGATACGCAGTATTTT. The chain recombines TRBV4-1 with TRBJ2-3; D is unclear. This CDR3 is 15 amino acids long. The germline V gene encodes CDR1 MGHRA and CDR2 YSYEKL.

This clonotype was seen a few times. This may be a read error, as it is one base from a much larger clone. The V and J genes are TRBV20-1 and TRBJ2-1; no definite D call. The CDR3 is 14 amino acids. The germline gives CDR1 DFQATT, CDR2 SNEGSKA (reference sequence). CDR3 sequence: CSASARFSYNERFF. The CDR3 region has the DNA TGCAGTGCTAGTGCTAGGTTCTCCTACAATGAGCGGTTCTTC.

This clonotype was seen ten or more times. J is TRBJ2-7 and V is TRBV12-3 or TRBV12-4; D possibly corresponds to TRBD1 (5 bases). Trimming removed 3 bases from V and 6 bases from J, with 15 bases in between. The CDR3 is 14 residues long. The CDR3 loop reads CASSFELPRGEQYF. The CDR3, as DNA: TGTGCCAGCAGTTTCGAGCTCCCAAGGGGCGAGCAGTACTTC.

This rearrangement joins TRBV14 to TRBJ1-4, with 8 bases matching TRBD1. Germline-derived CDR1 and CDR2 are SGHDN and FVKESK. Trimming cost V 4 bases and J 8 bases; bases outside gene matches: 9. CDR3 length: 15 residues. In DNA, the CDR3 is TGTGCCAGCAGCCGGAGTGGACAGGGACGAGAAAAACTGTTTTTT. Its protein product is CASSRSGQGREKLFF.

On this clonotype: A much more abundant neighbour one base away suggests this may be a read error. The J gene is TRBJ2-5, the V gene TRBV20-1; D is unresolved. There are 11 residues in the CDR3. CDR1 DFQATT and CDR2 SNEGSKA come from the germline V gene (reference sequence). The CDR3 loop is CTAAPNETQYF. The CDR3, as DNA: TGCACTGCTGCGCCGAATGAGACCCAGTACTTC.

This clonotype was detected many times. The chain combines TRBV7-9 with TRBJ1-5; a weak D match, TRBD1 (5 bases). CDR1 and CDR2 (germline): SEHNR, FQNEAQ (reference sequence). The CDR3 spans 12 residues. V lost 5 bases, J lost 9 bases, and 11 bases lay in between. The CDR3 is CASSINQGPQHF. DNA for the CDR3: TGTGCCAGCAGCATTAACCAGGGGCCCCAGCATTTT.

This clonotype occurred many times. V gene TRBV4-2 combines with J gene TRBJ2-7; 7 bases agree with TRBD1. From germline, CDR1 is LGHNA and CDR2 YNFKEQ. CDR3 size: 14 residues. V lost 2 bases to trimming and J lost 5 bases; unmatched junction nucleotides: 6. CDR3 sequence reads: CASSQLGQAHEQYF. As DNA, the CDR3 is TGTGCCAGCAGCCAACTTGGACAGGCCCACGAGCAGTACTTC.

Of note for this clonotype: One base away lies a much larger clone, so this may be a sequencing read error. The J gene is TRBJ1-4, the V gene TRBV5-4; possible D gene TRBD1, 5 bases. The V gene lost 2 bases and the J gene lost 8 bases, with 13 bases spanning the gap. Per the germline V gene, CDR1 is SGHNT and CDR2 is YYREEE (reference sequence). The CDR3 has 14 amino acids. The CDR3 loop is CASSFEKEGEKLFF. In DNA form, the CDR3 reads TGTGCCAGCAGCTTTGAAAAGGAGGGGGAAAAACTGTTTTTT.

V gene TRBV11-3 combines with J gene TRBJ2-7, with 9 bases lining up with TRBD1. Trimming took 5 bases from V and 7 from J; bases not matched to a gene: 9. Germline CDR1 and CDR2: SGHNT and YENEEA. This CDR3 contains 14 residues. This chain's CDR3 is CASSPMTGGYEQYF. The CDR3, as DNA: TGTGCCAGCAGCCCGATGACAGGGGGGTATGAGCAGTACTTC.

The chain recombines TRBV11-2 with TRBJ2-1, with 7 bases matching TRBD2. The CDR3 consists of 15 residues. The germline gives CDR1 SGHAT, CDR2 FQNNGV. The V gene end was trimmed by 5 bases and the J gene end by 9 bases; junction bases not matched to a gene: 13. The CDR3 DNA follows: TGTGCCAGCAGCACGGGACTAAGAGTGAACATTGAGCAGTTCTTC. Amino acid sequence: CASSTGLRVNIEQFF.

The count of this clonotype is one. In this CDR3 the conserved last residue, phenylalanine or tryptophan, is missing, so a read error is likely. The chain recombines TRBV4-1 with TRBJ1-1, with D unclear. The CDR3 is made up of 15 amino acids. V shed 4 bases and J shed 4 bases, with 16 bases lying between them. CDR1 is MGHRA, CDR2 YSYEKL, per germline. CDR3 region: CASSLIVQSPTEAFY. As DNA, the CDR3 is TGCGCCAGCAGCCTCATTGTACAGTCGCCCACTGAAGCTTTCTAT.

In this sample, this clonotype turned up many times. The chain joins TRBV29-1 to TRBJ1-1; 7 bases agree with TRBD1. CDR3 length equals 14 residues. V lost 6 bases to trimming and J lost 3 bases; unmatched junction nucleotides: 10. Germline CDR1 is SQVTM and CDR2 is ANQGSEA. The chain's CDR3 is CSVEIQGRDTEAFF. The CDR3 DNA reads as TGCAGCGTAGAAATACAGGGGAGGGACACTGAAGCTTTCTTT.

As regards this clonotype: This may stem from a read error, because a much larger clone lies one nucleotide away. Here the CDR3 omits its conserved ending phenylalanine or tryptophan, so a read error is the likely source. The rearrangement uses TRBV6-5 and TRBJ2-5; TRBD1 or TRBD2 may be the D gene (6 bases each). V gave up 5 bases and J gave up 7 bases, with 14 bases separating them. The CDR3 consists of 13 residues. Germline assignment: CDR1 MNHEY and CDR2 SVGAGI. The CDR3 sequence: CASSPGADGTQYY. CDR3 sequence (DNA): TGTGCCAGCAGTCCGGGGGCCGACGGGACCCAGTACTAC.

About this clonotype: The CDR3 carries no conserved terminal phenylalanine or tryptophan, so it likely arises from a read error. The chain links TRBV11-3 to TRBJ2-1; TRBD2 agrees at 10 bases. CDR1 and CDR2 (germline): SGHNT, YENEEA. This CDR3 spans 15 amino acids. J was trimmed by 8 bases and V by 4 bases; bases with no gene match: 8. CDR3 bases: TGTGCCAGCAGCTACGGGACTAGCGAGAGCGATGAGCAGTTCTAC. Amino acid sequence: CASSYGTSESDEQFY.

The chain carries TRBV20-1 and TRBJ2-5, with D perhaps TRBD2 (6 bases). This CDR3 spans 16 amino acids. The germline CDR1 and CDR2 sequences are DFQATT and SNEGSKA (reference sequence). Trimming left V 5 bases short and J 2 bases short, with 21 bases between. The CDR3, as DNA: TGCAGTGCTCCATTACCTGGCGGGAAGAAACAAGAGACCCAGTACTTC. Encoded protein: CSAPLPGGKKQETQYF.

This clonotype appeared a few times. This chain uses TRBV4-1 with TRBJ1-1, with TRBD1 identical over 7 bases. The CDR3 is 15 residues long. Per germline, CDR1 MGHRA and CDR2 YSYEKL. Trimming at V came to 7 bases and at J to 0 bases, leaving 8 bases not matched to a gene. The CDR3 spells CASTLGDSMNTEAFF. As DNA, the CDR3 is TGCGCCAGCACCCTAGGGGACAGTATGAACACTGAAGCTTTCTTT.

V and J are TRBV20-1 and TRBJ2-1, with 9 bases matching TRBD2. This CDR3 comprises 15 residues. Per germline, CDR1 DFQATT and CDR2 SNEGSKA (reference sequence). Unmatched junction bases numbered 8, after V lost 2 bases and J lost 6 bases. CDR3 region: CSARNWREGFNEQFF. CDR3 nucleotide sequence: TGCAGTGCTAGAAATTGGCGGGAGGGTTTCAATGAGCAGTTCTTC.

Points on this clonotype: A much larger clonotype is one base distant, so this may be a read error. The genes are TRBV6-1 and TRBJ1-5, with D uncertain. This CDR3 spans 12 amino acids. CDR1 and CDR2 from the germline V gene are MNHNS and SASEGT. CDR3 in DNA: TGTGCCAGCAACGGTAGCAATCAGTCCCAGCATTTT. Encoded protein: CASNGSNQSQHF.

This clonotype came up many times. The V gene is TRBV6-6, the J gene TRBJ1-2; D remains unclear. The germline gives CDR1 MNHNY, CDR2 SVGAGI (reference sequence). Trimming cost V 5 bases and J 4 bases, with 8 bases left between them. The CDR3 covers 12 residues. In DNA, the CDR3 is TGTGCCAGCAGTATGGCCCCCTATGGCTACACCTTC. Its translation is CASSMAPYGYTF.

As regards this clonotype: A clone one base away is much larger, so this may be a read error. The chain employs TRBV10-1 and TRBJ1-2; D call uncertain. Trimming took 10 bases from V and 1 from J, leaving 13 bases between them. The CDR3 is 13 residues long. The germline CDR1 and CDR2 sequences are WNHNN and SYGVQD (reference sequence). Written as DNA, the CDR3 is TGCGCCACCAAGCACGGACTTAACTATGGCTACACCTTC. Translating it yields CATKHGLNYGYTF.

With regard to this clonotype: One end of the junction does not line up with germline, which may come from a read error. The chain uses TRBV12-3 or TRBV12-4 and TRBJ1-3; D uncertain. There are 14 residues in the CDR3. The CDR3 region has the DNA TGTGCTAGCAGATCCGGCGGGCTTGGAAACACCATATATTTC. This gives the protein CASRSGGLGNTIYF.

A remark on this clonotype: The junction departs from the called germline gene at one end, perhaps through a read error. The chain employs TRBV20-1 and TRBJ1-6; 8 nucleotides align to TRBD1. There are 12 residues in the CDR3. CDR1 and CDR2 (germline): DFQATT, SNEGSKA (reference sequence). CDR3 region: CSARTGGSPHHF. The CDR3 nucleotides read TGCAGTGCCCGAACAGGGGGTTCACCCCACCACTTT.

The chain couples TRBV11-2 to TRBJ2-3; D perhaps matches TRBD2 (5 bases). Germline V lookup: CDR1 SGHAT, CDR2 FQNNGV. V shed 10 bases and J shed 2 bases, with 22 bases lying between them. The CDR3 sequence is 16 residues long. CDR3 residues: CANRLAVGVVTDTQYF. CDR3 nucleotides: TGTGCCAACAGATTAGCCGTCGGGGTTGTCACAGATACGCAGTATTTT. Complete variable domain (other parts from reference TRBV11-2 and TRBJ2-3): EAGVAQSPRYKIIEKRQSVAFWCNPISGHATLYWYQQILGQGPKLLIQFQNNGVVDDSQLPKDRFSAERLKGVDSTLKIQPAKLEDSAVYLCANRLAVGVVTDTQYFGPGTRLTVL.

The rearrangement joins TRBV9 to TRBJ1-4, with a tentative D call TRBD1 (6 bases). Trimming cost V 1 base and J 6 bases, with 13 bases left between them. This CDR3 is 15 amino acids long. Germline CDR1 and CDR2: SGDLS and YYNGEE. The CDR3 loop is CASSVRGGFDEKLFF. The DNA for the CDR3 is TGTGCCAGCAGCGTAAGGGGGGGCTTCGATGAAAAACTGTTTTTT.